The 7 T cell receptor beta chains in this list originate from one sample, sequenced in a study of graft-versus-host responses after intestinal transplantation (dated by TCRdb to about 2021). The antigens of these receptors remain unknown. This specimen's time point label, per the study, means: cells obtained before transplantation from donor or recipient. To prepare the library, the immunoSEQ multiplex PCR assay was applied. TCRdb holds this immuneACCESS table with in-frame rearrangements only. Some clones are missing; in checked studies, unresolved V genes explain under half, and the rest has no known cause. The sample data list some 120,000 clones, and approximately 92% of these were observed just once. The top ten hold around 0.15% of the sample. The material was unstimulated CD4+ T cells sorted from spleen or lymph node cells, obtained before intestinal transplant. The receptor source for this set is a human donor who received an intestinal transplant.

The rearrangement links TRBV7-2 to TRBJ2-5, with no clear D. Germline-derived CDR1 and CDR2 are SGHTA and FQGNSA. CDR3 size: 14 residues. V gave up 0 bases and J gave up 4 bases, with 9 bases separating them. The CDR3, as DNA: TGTGCCAGCAGCTTAGCTCTCGCCACAGAGACCCAGTACTTC. Protein sequence: CASSLALATETQYF.

This chain uses TRBV5-1 with TRBJ2-3, with 7 bases lining up with TRBD1. J was trimmed by 3 bases and V by 5 bases; bases with no gene match: 3. CDR3 length: 13 residues. Germline values: CDR1 SGHRS, CDR2 YFSETQ. Written as DNA, the CDR3 is TGCGCCAGCAGGACACAGGGGACAGATACGCAGTATTTT. It codes for CASRTQGTDTQYF.

The rearrangement joins TRBV6-5 to TRBJ1-2, with TRBD1 matching 7 bases. V lost 7 bases, J lost 4 bases, and 6 bases stayed unmatched. This CDR3 has 13 residues. Germline values: CDR1 MNHEY, CDR2 SVGAGI. The DNA for the CDR3 is TGTGCCAGCACGACAGGGACACGCTATGGCTACACCTTC. It codes for CASTTGTRYGYTF.

The chain employs TRBV11-2 and TRBJ2-2, with 7 bases lining up with TRBD2. The CDR3 has 15 residues. Trimming took 5 bases from V and 4 from J; bases not matched to a gene: 7. Per the germline V gene, CDR1 is SGHAT and CDR2 is FQNNGV. CDR3 protein: CASSPRTSGTGELFF. The DNA for the CDR3 is TGTGCCAGCAGCCCTAGGACTAGTGGCACCGGGGAGCTGTTTTTT.

This clone was picked up a small number of times. This chain uses TRBV5-6 with TRBJ1-6; TRBD1 matches at 7 bases. CDR3 size: 15 residues. Germline V gene data show CDR1 as SGHDT and CDR2 as YYEEEE. Trimming took 0 bases from V and 9 from J; bases not matched to a gene: 6. CDR3 in amino acids: CASSLAGGTVSPLHF. CDR3 sequence (DNA): TGTGCCAGCAGCTTGGCAGGCGGGACAGTTTCACCCCTCCACTTT.

The V call is TRBV30, the J call TRBJ1-4; D gene uncertain. Germline V CDR1 and CDR2: GTSNPN, SVGIG (reference sequence). Trimming removed 7 bases at V and 2 bases at J, with 11 bases between. This CDR3 has 13 amino acids. The CDR3 spells CASNQATNEKLFF. Written as DNA, the CDR3 is TGTGCCTCTAACCAGGCTACTAATGAAAAACTGTTTTTT.

V usage is TRBV21-1 and J usage is TRBJ2-7; the table's TRBD2 call for D was not verified on the DNA. TRBV21-1 corresponds to a pseudogene. This CDR3 has 16 residues. For the CDR3, the DNA is TGTGCCAGCAGCAAAGCGGGGGGAGGACCCACCTACGAGCAGTACTTC. Its translation is CASSKAGGGPTYEQYF.